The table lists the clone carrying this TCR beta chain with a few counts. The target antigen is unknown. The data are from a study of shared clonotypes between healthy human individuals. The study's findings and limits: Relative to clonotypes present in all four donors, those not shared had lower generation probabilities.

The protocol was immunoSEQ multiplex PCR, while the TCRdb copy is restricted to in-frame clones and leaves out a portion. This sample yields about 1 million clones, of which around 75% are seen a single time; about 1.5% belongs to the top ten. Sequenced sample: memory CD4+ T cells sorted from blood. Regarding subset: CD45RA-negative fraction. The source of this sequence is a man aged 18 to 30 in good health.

The CDR3 loop reads CASSVGPVDAGYTF. The CDR3 region has the DNA TGTGCCAGCAGCGTTGGGCCGGTGGATGCTGGCTACACCTTC. The chain recombines TRBV9 with TRBJ1-2; D is unclear. V shed 2 bases and J shed 7 bases, with 15 bases lying between them. This CDR3 is 14 amino acids long. The germline V gene has CDR1 SGDLS and CDR2 YYNGEE.